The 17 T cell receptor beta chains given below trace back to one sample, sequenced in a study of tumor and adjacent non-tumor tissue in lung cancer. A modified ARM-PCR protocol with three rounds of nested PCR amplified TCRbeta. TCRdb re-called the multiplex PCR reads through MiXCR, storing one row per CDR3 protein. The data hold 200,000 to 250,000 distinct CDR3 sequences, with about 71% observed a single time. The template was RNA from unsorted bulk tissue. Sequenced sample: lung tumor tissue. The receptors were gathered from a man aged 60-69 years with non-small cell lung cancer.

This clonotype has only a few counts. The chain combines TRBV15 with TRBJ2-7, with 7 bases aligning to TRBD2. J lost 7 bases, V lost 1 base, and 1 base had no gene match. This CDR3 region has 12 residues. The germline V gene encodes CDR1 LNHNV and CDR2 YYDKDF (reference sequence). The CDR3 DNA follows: TGTGCCACCAGCAGAGTGGGAGGGGAGCAGTACTTC. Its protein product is CATSRVGGEQYF.

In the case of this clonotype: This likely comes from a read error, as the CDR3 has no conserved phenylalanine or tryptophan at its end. The CDR3: CASSPTSGGATGANVLTS. The DNA of the CDR3 is TGTGCCAGCAGTCCAACTAGCGGGGGAGCCACCGGGGCCAATGTCCTGACTTCC. V gene TRBV11-2 combines with J gene TRBJ2-6; 11 bases fit TRBD2. Germline V gives CDR1 SGHAT, CDR2 FQNNGV. This CDR3 is built from 18 residues.

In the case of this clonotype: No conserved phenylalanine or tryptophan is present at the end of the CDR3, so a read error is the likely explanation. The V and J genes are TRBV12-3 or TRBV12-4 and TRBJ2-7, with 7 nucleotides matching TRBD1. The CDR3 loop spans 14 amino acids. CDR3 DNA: TGTGTCAGCAGAGCGACAGGGAGCTCCTACGAGCAGTACCTC. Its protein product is CVSRATGSSYEQYL.

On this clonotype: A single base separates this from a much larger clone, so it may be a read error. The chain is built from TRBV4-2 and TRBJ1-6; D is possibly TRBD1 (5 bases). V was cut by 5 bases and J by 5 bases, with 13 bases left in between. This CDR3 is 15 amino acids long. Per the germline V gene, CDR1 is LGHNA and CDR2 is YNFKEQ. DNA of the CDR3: TGTGCCAGCAGCTATGTCAGGGAGGATAATTCACCCCTCCACTTT. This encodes CASSYVREDNSPLHF.

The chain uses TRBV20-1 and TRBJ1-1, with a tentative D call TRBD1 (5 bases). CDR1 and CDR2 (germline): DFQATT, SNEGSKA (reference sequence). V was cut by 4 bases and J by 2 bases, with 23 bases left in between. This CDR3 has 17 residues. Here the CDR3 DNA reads TGCAGTGCTATAGTAAAGGGGAAGGCGACGGTTAACACTGAAGCTTTCTTT. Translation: CSAIVKGKATVNTEAFF.

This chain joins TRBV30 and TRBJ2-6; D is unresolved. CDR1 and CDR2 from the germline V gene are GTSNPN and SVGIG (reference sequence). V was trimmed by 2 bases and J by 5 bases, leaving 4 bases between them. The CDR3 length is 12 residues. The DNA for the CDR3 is TGTGCCTGGAGTACTTGGGCCAACGTCCTGACTTTC. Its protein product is CAWSTWANVLTF.

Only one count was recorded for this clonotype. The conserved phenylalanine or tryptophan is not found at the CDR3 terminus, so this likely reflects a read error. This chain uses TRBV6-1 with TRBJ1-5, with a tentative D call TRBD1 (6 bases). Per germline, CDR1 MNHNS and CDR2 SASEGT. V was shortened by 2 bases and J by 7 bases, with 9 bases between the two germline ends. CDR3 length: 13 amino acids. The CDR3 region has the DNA TGTGCCAGCAGTGAACAGGGGAAGCAGCCCCAGCATTGT. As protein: CASSEQGKQPQHC.

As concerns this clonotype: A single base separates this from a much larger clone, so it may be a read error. The CDR3 here is CASSYRAEVSSYEQYF. The CDR3 nucleotides are TGTGCCAGCAGTTACAGGGCCGAGGTAAGCTCCTACGAGCAGTACTTC. This chain connects TRBV6-6 to TRBJ2-7; unclear D gene. This CDR3 region has 16 residues. The germline CDR1 and CDR2 sequences are MNHNY and SVGAGI (reference sequence). V lost 2 bases and J 0 bases, leaving 14 bases between the germline ends.

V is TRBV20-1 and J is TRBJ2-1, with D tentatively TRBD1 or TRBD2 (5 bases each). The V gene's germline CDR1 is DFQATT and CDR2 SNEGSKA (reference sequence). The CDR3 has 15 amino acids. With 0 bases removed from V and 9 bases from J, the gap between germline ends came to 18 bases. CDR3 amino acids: CSARDGTEFRREQFF. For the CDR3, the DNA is TGCAGTGCTAGAGACGGGACGGAATTTCGCCGTGAGCAGTTCTTC.

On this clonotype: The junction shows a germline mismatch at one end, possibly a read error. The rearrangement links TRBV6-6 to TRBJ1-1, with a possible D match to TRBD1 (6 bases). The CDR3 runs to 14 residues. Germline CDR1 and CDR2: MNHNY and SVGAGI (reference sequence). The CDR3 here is CASCYHREGTEAFF. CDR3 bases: TGTGCCAGCTGTTACCACAGGGAAGGTACTGAAGCTTTCTTT.

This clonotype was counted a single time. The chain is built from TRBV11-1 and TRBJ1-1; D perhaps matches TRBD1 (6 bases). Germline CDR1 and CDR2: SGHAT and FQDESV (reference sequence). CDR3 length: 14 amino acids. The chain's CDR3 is CVSSLDRLEAEAFF. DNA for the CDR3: TGTGTTAGCAGCTTAGACAGGTTGGAGGCTGAAGCTTTCTTT.

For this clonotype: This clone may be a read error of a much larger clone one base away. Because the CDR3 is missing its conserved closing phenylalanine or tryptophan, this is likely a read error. The CDR3 sequence is CSAKGGPYNSPLHL. In DNA, the CDR3 is TGCAGTGCTAAGGGGGGTCCCTATAATTCACCCCTCCACTTA. The chain is built from TRBV20-1 and TRBJ1-6; D is perhaps TRBD1 (6 bases). The CDR3 contains 14 residues. The V end was cut by 4 bases, the J end by 2 bases, with 9 bases between. Germline V gene data show CDR1 as DFQATT and CDR2 as SNEGSKA (reference sequence).

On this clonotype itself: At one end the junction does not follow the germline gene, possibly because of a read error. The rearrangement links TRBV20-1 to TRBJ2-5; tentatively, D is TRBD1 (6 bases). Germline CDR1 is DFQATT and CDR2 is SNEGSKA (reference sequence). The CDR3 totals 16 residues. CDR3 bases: TGTAGTGCTAGACATCGGGCAGGGGCGTCCCAAGAGACCCAGTACTTC. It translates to CSARHRAGASQETQYF.

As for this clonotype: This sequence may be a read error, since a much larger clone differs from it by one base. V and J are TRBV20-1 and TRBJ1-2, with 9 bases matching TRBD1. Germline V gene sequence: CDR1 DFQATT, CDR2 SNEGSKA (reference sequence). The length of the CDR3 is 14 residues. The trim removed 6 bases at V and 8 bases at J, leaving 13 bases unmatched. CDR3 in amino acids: CSALVGQGSIGYTF. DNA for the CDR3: TGCAGTGCCCTAGTGGGACAGGGATCGATCGGCTACACCTTC.

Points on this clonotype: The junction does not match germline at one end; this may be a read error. CDR3: CASIAAGLADTRELFF. CDR3 DNA: TGTGCCAGCATCGCCGCGGGACTAGCAGACACCCGGGAGCTGTTTTTT. The chain has TRBV28 and TRBJ2-2, with 9 bases identical to TRBD2. CDR1 and CDR2 (germline): MDHEN, SYDVKM. The CDR3 has 16 residues.

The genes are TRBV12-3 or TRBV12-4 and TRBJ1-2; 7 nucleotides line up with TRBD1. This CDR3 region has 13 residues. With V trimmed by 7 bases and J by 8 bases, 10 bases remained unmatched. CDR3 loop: CASTRTGVGGYTF. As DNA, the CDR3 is TGTGCCAGCACCCGGACAGGAGTAGGAGGCTACACCTTC.

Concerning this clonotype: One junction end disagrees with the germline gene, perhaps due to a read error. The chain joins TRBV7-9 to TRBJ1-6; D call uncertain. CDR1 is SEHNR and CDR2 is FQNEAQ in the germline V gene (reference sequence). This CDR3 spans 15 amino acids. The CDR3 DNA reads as TGTGCCAGCAGCTTATGGCACGGAAGCGATTCACCCCTCAACTTT. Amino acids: CASSLWHGSDSPLNF.